A single sample is the source of the 24 T cell receptor beta chains below, sequenced in a study of blood T cell repertoires in COVID-19. Measured with immunoSEQ multiplex PCR; TCRdb has only the in-frame clones, and not every one. The table shows tens of thousands of clones, with about nine tenths occurring only once. The specimen was peripheral blood. Receptor source: a human donor in a cohort sampled during active COVID-19.

The V and J genes are TRBV25-1 and TRBJ2-3, with a tentative D call TRBD1 (5 bases). V dropped 3 bases and J dropped 1 base, with 11 bases sitting between them. The V gene's germline CDR1 is MGHDK and CDR2 SYGVNS. This CDR3 has 15 residues. Written as DNA, the CDR3 is TGTGCCAGCAGTGATCGACAGACCCGCACAGATACGCAGTATTTT. It yields the protein CASSDRQTRTDTQYF.

The chain uses TRBV28 and TRBJ2-4; 11 bases are shared with TRBD2. Germline lookup yields CDR1 MDHEN and CDR2 SYDVKM. The CDR3 consists of 18 residues. Trimming cost V 1 base and J 6 bases; bases outside gene matches: 11. The CDR3 bases are TGTGCCAGCAGTTTATACCTAAGGCTAGCGGGAGGAGTAAACATTCAGTACTTC. This translates into CASSLYLRLAGGVNIQYF.

The chain joins TRBV28 to TRBJ2-1, with unresolved D. This CDR3 contains 16 residues. Germline CDR1 reads MDHEN; CDR2 reads SYDVKM. V was trimmed by 1 base and J by 5 bases, leaving 15 bases between them. The CDR3 bases are TGTGCCAGCAGTTTATTTGCTAAGATCTTCAACAATGAGCAGTTCTTC. It specifies CASSLFAKIFNNEQFF.

The chain has TRBV19 and TRBJ2-1; possibly TRBD2 for D (7 bases). The CDR3 is 15 residues long. CDR1 is LNHDA and CDR2 is SQIVND in the germline V gene (reference sequence). Trimming left V 6 bases short and J 3 bases short, with 15 bases between. The CDR3 reads CASRERGGNYNEQFF. CDR3 bases: TGTGCCAGTAGGGAGAGGGGGGGCAACTACAATGAGCAGTTCTTC. The whole variable domain, remainder taken from reference TRBV19 and TRBJ2-1, is DGGITQSPKYLFRKEGQNVTLSCEQNLNHDAMYWYRQDPGQGLRLIYYSQIVNDFQKGDIAEGYSVSREKKESFPLTVTSAQKNPTAFYLCASRERGGNYNEQFFGPGTRLTVL.

The chain recombines TRBV18 with TRBJ2-1, with a weak D call TRBD1 (6 bases). Germline CDR1 and CDR2: KGHSH and LQKENI. CDR3 length equals 15 residues. V lost 3 bases to trimming and J lost 4 bases, with 13 bases between them. The CDR3 DNA sequence: TGTGCCAGCTCACCTCGGACAGCCCAGTACAATGAGCAGTTCTTC. It encodes CASSPRTAQYNEQFF.

This CDR3 is CASSLSQGIYNEQFF. The CDR3 DNA follows: TGTGCCAGCAGTTTATCACAGGGGATTTACAATGAGCAGTTCTTC. V gene TRBV28 combines with J gene TRBJ2-1, with TRBD1 matching 7 bases. CDR1 and CDR2 (germline): MDHEN, SYDVKM. CDR3 size: 15 residues. V shed 1 base and J 4 bases; nucleotides not matched to a gene: 4. Combining the CDR3 with reference TRBV28 and TRBJ2-1 gives the whole variable domain DVKVTQSSRYLVKRTGEKVFLECVQDMDHENMFWYRQDPGLGLRLIYFSYDVKMKEKGDIPEGYSVSREKKERFSLILESASTNQTSMYLCASSLSQGIYNEQFFGPGTRLTVL.

The rearrangement joins TRBV4-2 to TRBJ2-1, with 9 bases that match TRBD2. The CDR3 has 17 residues. With V trimmed by 4 bases and J by 4 bases, 11 bases remained unmatched. Germline assignment: CDR1 LGHNA and CDR2 YNFKEQ. The CDR3 DNA reads TGTGCCAGCAGCCCCCAGTGGGCGGGAGGGGGGTACAATGAGCAGTTCTTC. The encoded protein is CASSPQWAGGGYNEQFF.

The gene calls are TRBV9 and TRBJ2-1; 8 nucleotides agree with TRBD2. The CDR3 runs to 15 residues. V shed 0 bases and J 4 bases; nucleotides not matched to a gene: 3. The V gene's germline CDR1 is SGDLS and CDR2 YYNGEE. The CDR3 sequence: CASSVAGGPYNEQFF. Here the CDR3 DNA reads TGTGCCAGCAGCGTAGCGGGAGGGCCATACAATGAGCAGTTCTTC.

This chain joins TRBV19 and TRBJ2-3, with 7 bases lining up with TRBD2. The CDR3 contains 13 residues. The V and J ends lost 7 bases and 3 bases, in that order; junction bases with no gene match: 4. Germline CDR1 reads LNHDA; CDR2 reads SQIVND (reference sequence). CDR3 in amino acids: CASNDGRTDTQYF. In DNA form, the CDR3 reads TGTGCCAGTAATGACGGGAGGACAGATACGCAGTATTTT.

V usage is TRBV6-1 and J usage is TRBJ2-4, with no clear D. Germline CDR1 is MNHNS and CDR2 is SASEGT. V was shortened by 3 bases and J by 0 bases, with 12 bases between the two germline ends. This CDR3 is 16 amino acids long. CDR3 nucleotide sequence: TGTGCCAGCAGTGACAACAGATACCTAGCCAAAAACATTCAGTACTTC. This translates into CASSDNRYLAKNIQYF.

The chain is built from TRBV11-2 and TRBJ2-7; TRBD1 agrees at 8 bases. V lost 5 bases to trimming and J lost 6 bases; unmatched junction nucleotides: 12. Germline CDR1 is SGHAT and CDR2 is FQNNGV. CDR3 length: 15 residues. The CDR3 sequence: CASSPQGDRRVEQYF. DNA for the CDR3: TGTGCCAGCAGCCCACAGGGGGACCGCCGGGTCGAGCAGTACTTC.

The rearrangement joins TRBV7-9 to TRBJ2-1; the match to TRBD2 covers 13 bases. Looked up from germline, CDR1 is SEHNR and CDR2 is FQNEAQ (reference sequence). The CDR3 is 13 residues long. DNA for the CDR3: TGTGCAGGGGGGACTAGCGGGATGTATGAGCAGTTCTTC. It is translated as CAGGTSGMYEQFF.

V and J are TRBV3-1 (or the pseudogene TRBV3-2) and TRBJ2-2, with TRBD1 as a possible D gene (5 bases). This CDR3 has 15 amino acids. From germline, CDR1 is LGHDT and CDR2 YNNKEL (reference sequence). The ends were cut back, 4 bases at V and 2 bases at J, with 11 bases in the middle. The CDR3 bases are TGTGCCAGCAGCCCAGCACAGGTTAACACCGGGGAGCTGTTTTTT. Its translation: CASSPAQVNTGELFF.

This chain connects TRBV19 to TRBJ2-7; TRBD1 matches at 9 bases. Looked up from germline, CDR1 is LNHDA and CDR2 is SQIVND (reference sequence). The CDR3 spans 13 residues. The V segment lost 3 bases and the J segment 7 bases; nucleotides outside the gene matches: 4. The CDR3 sequence: CASSMGQGIEQYF. In nucleotides, the CDR3 is TGTGCCAGTAGTATGGGACAGGGAATAGAGCAGTACTTC.

CDR3 sequence: CASSEDRDSPLHF. CDR3 in DNA: TGTGCCAGCAGTGAGGACAGGGACTCACCCCTCCACTTT. The V call is TRBV6-6, the J call TRBJ1-6; 8 nucleotides agree with TRBD1. J was trimmed by 10 bases and V by 5 bases; bases with no gene match: 4. Germline CDR1 and CDR2: MNHNY and SVGAGI (reference sequence). This CDR3 has 13 amino acids.

In nucleotides, the CDR3 is TGCGCCAGCAGCTCGGGACCTACGGCGGGGGAGACCCAGTACTTC. It specifies CASSSGPTAGETQYF. The chain carries TRBV5-1 and TRBJ2-5; maybe TRBD2 (6 bases). CDR3 length: 15 amino acids. Germline CDR1 SGHRS, CDR2 YFSETQ. Trimming took 3 bases from V and 5 from J, leaving 17 bases between them. Full variable domain (missing parts from reference TRBV5-1 and TRBJ2-5): KAGVTQTPRYLIKTRGQQVTLSCSPISGHRSVSWYQQTPGQGLQFLFEYFSETQRNKGNFPGRFSGRQFSNSRSEMNVSTLELGDSALYLCASSSGPTAGETQYFGPGTRLLVL.

This clone has a handful of counts. V usage is TRBV6-5 and J usage is TRBJ1-5; 8 bases match TRBD1. Germline lookup yields CDR1 MNHEY and CDR2 SVGAGI. This CDR3 contains 14 residues. The junction had 5 bases not matched to a gene; V was cut back by 4 bases and J by 6 bases. DNA of the CDR3: TGTGCCAGCAGTTTGGACAGGGTGAGTCAGCCCCAGCATTTT. Amino acids: CASSLDRVSQPQHF.

The chain carries TRBV11-2 and TRBJ2-1; 10 nucleotides line up with TRBD2. This CDR3 is built from 16 residues. The V gene's germline CDR1 is SGHAT and CDR2 FQNNGV. With 2 bases clipped from V and 5 bases from J, the junction kept 6 bases outside the gene matches. CDR3 sequence reads: CASSLSASGRDNEQFF. The DNA for the CDR3 is TGTGCCAGCAGCTTATCAGCTAGCGGGAGAGACAATGAGCAGTTCTTC.

The gene calls are TRBV10-1 and TRBJ2-1; TRBD2 might be the D (6 bases). Trimming cost V 8 bases and J 5 bases, with 19 bases left between them. The CDR3 covers 15 residues. Germline values: CDR1 WNHNN, CDR2 SYGVQD (reference sequence). This CDR3 reads CASQRGGPLDNEQFF. As DNA, the CDR3 is TGCGCCAGCCAGCGAGGAGGGCCTCTAGACAATGAGCAGTTCTTC.

In this sample, this clone turned up a few times. The chain combines TRBV5-4 with TRBJ1-1, with D possibly matching TRBD1 (6 bases). Trimming stripped 3 bases from V and 1 base from J, with 16 bases between. CDR3 length: 16 residues. Germline CDR1 reads SGHNT; CDR2 reads YYREEE (reference sequence). The CDR3 spells CASSSLVRGWNTEAFF. The CDR3 DNA is TGTGCCAGCAGCTCCCTTGTTAGGGGGTGGAACACTGAAGCTTTCTTT.

This sequence joins TRBV2 and TRBJ1-5; 12 nucleotides align to TRBD1. Looked up from germline, CDR1 is SNHLY and CDR2 is FYNNEI. The CDR3 is 17 amino acids. Germline trimming cut 4 bases from V and 1 base from J; bases unmatched to any gene: 5. This CDR3 reads CASSGDRGLMSNQPQHF. The DNA for the CDR3 is TGTGCCAGCAGTGGGGACAGGGGGCTTATGAGCAATCAGCCCCAGCATTTT. The variable domain in full, completed from reference TRBV2 and TRBJ1-5, reads EPEVTQTPSHQVTQMGQEVILRCVPISNHLYFYWYRQILGQKVEFLVSFYNNEISEKSEIFDDQFSVERPDGSNFTLKIRSTKLEDSAMYFCASSGDRGLMSNQPQHFGDGTRLSIL.

This chain joins TRBV5-4 and TRBJ2-3; tentatively, D is TRBD2 (6 bases). V lost 0 bases and J 4 bases, leaving 9 bases between the germline ends. CDR3 size: 14 residues. In germline, CDR1 is SGHNT, CDR2 YYREEE (reference sequence). For the CDR3, the DNA is TGTGCCAGCAGCTTGGCCCAGCGGGCAGATACGCAGTATTTT. It is translated as CASSLAQRADTQYF.

The chain couples TRBV2 to TRBJ1-4; possible D gene TRBD1, 5 bases. CDR1 is SNHLY and CDR2 is FYNNEI in the germline V gene. With 2 bases removed from V and 4 bases from J, the gap between germline ends came to 20 bases. CDR3 size: 18 residues. Here the CDR3 reads CASSEKIRGAPLNEKLFF. The CDR3 region has the DNA TGTGCCAGCAGTGAAAAAATTAGGGGCGCGCCTCTTAATGAAAAACTGTTTTTT.

The chain employs TRBV5-1 and TRBJ2-2, with D possibly being TRBD2 (5 bases). Looked up from germline, CDR1 is SGHRS and CDR2 is YFSETQ. The CDR3 sequence is 17 residues long. Trimming cost V 4 bases and J 2 bases, with 18 bases left between them. The CDR3, as DNA: TGCGCCAGCAGCCTGGTTATAGGTAGCGACAACACCGGGGAGCTGTTTTTT. Amino acid sequence: CASSLVIGSDNTGELFF. The full variable domain, its missing parts supplied by reference TRBV5-1 and TRBJ2-2, is KAGVTQTPRYLIKTRGQQVTLSCSPISGHRSVSWYQQTPGQGLQFLFEYFSETQRNKGNFPGRFSGRQFSNSRSEMNVSTLELGDSALYLCASSLVIGSDNTGELFFGEGSRLTVL.